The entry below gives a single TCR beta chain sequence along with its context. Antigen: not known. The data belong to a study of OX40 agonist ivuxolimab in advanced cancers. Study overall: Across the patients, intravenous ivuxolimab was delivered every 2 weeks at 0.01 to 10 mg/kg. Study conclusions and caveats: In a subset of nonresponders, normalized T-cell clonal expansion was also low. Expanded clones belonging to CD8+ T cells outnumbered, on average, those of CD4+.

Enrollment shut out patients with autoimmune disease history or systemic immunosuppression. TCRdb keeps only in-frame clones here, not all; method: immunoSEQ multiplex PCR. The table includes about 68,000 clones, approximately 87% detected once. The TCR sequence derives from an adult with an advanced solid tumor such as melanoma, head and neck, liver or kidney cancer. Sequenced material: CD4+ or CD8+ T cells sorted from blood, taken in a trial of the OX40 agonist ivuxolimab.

CDR3: CASGISSYNSPLHF. Here the CDR3 DNA reads TGTGCCAGTGGAATAAGCTCCTATAATTCACCCCTCCACTTT. The rearrangement uses TRBV9 and TRBJ1-6; D is undetermined. CDR1 and CDR2 from the germline V gene are SGDLS and YYNGEE. The CDR3 consists of 14 residues. V lost 8 bases to trimming and J lost 0 bases, with 9 bases between them. Filled out from reference TRBV9 and TRBJ1-6, the complete variable domain reads DSGVTQTPKHLITATGQRVTLRCSPRSGDLSVYWYQQSLDQGLQFLIQYYNGEERAKGNILERFSAQQFPDLHSELNLSSLELGDSALYFCASGISSYNSPLHFGNGTRLTVT.